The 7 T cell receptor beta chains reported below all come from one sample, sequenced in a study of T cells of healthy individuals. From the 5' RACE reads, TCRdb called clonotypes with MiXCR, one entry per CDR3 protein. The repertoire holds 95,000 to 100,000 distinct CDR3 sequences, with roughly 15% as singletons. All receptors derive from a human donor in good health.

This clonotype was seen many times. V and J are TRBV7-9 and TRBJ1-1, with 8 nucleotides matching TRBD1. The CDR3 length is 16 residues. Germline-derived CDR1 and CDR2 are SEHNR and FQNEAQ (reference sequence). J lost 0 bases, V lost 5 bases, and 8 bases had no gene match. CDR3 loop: CASSPRDRPMNTEAFF. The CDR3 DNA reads TGTGCCAGCAGCCCCCGGGACAGGCCAATGAACACTGAAGCTTTCTTT.

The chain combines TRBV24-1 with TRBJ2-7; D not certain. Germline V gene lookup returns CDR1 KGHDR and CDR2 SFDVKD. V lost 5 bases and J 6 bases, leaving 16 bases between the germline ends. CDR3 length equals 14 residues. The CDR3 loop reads CATSGTGSSSEQYF. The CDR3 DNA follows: TGTGCCACCAGTGGGACGGGCTCATCGTCCGAGCAGTACTTC.

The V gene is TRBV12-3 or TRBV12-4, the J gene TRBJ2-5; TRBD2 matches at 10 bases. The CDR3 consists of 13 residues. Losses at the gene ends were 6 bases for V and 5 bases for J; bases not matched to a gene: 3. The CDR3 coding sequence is TGTGCCAGCAGAGGGACTAGCGACGAGACCCAGTACTTC. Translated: CASRGTSDETQYF.

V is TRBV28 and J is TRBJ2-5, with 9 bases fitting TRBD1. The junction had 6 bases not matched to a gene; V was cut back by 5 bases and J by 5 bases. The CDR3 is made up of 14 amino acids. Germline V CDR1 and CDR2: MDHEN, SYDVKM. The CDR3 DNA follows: TGTGCCAGCAGTGACAGGGGGGGCGGTGAGACCCAGTACTTC. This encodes CASSDRGGGETQYF.

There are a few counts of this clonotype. The CDR3 reads CASSSGTPYNEQFF. In nucleotides, the CDR3 is TGTGCCAGCAGCTCCGGGACTCCCTACAATGAGCAGTTCTTC. J is TRBJ2-1 and V is TRBV7-9, with a possible D match to TRBD2 (6 bases). CDR1 SEHNR and CDR2 FQNEAQ come from the germline V gene (reference sequence). Trimming stripped 4 bases from V and 2 bases from J, with 9 bases between. This CDR3 region has 14 residues.

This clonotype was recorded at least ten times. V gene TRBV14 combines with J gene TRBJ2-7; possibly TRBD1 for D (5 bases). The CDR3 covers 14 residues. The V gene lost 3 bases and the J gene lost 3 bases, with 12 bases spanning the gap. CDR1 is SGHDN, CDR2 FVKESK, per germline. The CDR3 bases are TGTGCCAGCAGCCAGGGCAGGGTCAACTACGAGCAGTACTTC. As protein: CASSQGRVNYEQYF.

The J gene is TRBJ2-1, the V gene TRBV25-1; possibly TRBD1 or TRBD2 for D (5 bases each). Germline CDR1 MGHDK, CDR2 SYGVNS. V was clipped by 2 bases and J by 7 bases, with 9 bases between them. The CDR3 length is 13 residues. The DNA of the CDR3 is TGTGCCAGCAGTGAAGCAGGGACGAATGAGCAGTTCTTC. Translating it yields CASSEAGTNEQFF.